This paragraph reports one T cell receptor beta chain. The sample holds a few counts of this clonotype. The antigen it recognizes is unknown. Qualities for individual bases were not recorded, and no much larger clone is one base off. Trimming removed 5 bases from V and 14 bases from J; the gene matches leave 6 bases unexplained. Reading the germline V gene gives CDR1 SGHVS and CDR2 FQNEAQ. The CDR3 goes from the cysteine to the phenylalanine over 11 residues. The DNA shown is the 33-base CDR3, in frame from base 1. Sequencing used an Illumina HiSeq 1500. The raw public data were reprocessed by TCRdb itself: fastp quality trimming at Q25, MiXCR clonotype calling, in-frame beta chains only. Each CDR3 protein gets just one entry, which takes the most common genes and DNA from the rows behind it. The table for this sample lists a few hundred thousand distinct CDR3 sequences; 9.5% of them were counted only once. Around 4% of the sample belongs to the ten largest clones.

This record comes from a study of T cell repertoires in cytomegalovirus infection (dated by TCRdb to between 2019 and 2020). Turning to the overall study: Because public TCR beta signatures pointed to carriage of CMV infection together with the matching HLA type, the HLA type of each donor mattered for the analysis. Results the study describes overall, beyond this receptor: Cumulative frequency of public TCR beta family members discriminated carriers of CMV infection plus the relevant HLA type in this cohort and an independent approximately 350-donor cohort. In the ex vivo response, HLA-C-restricted CMV-specific TCR beta clonotypes were dominant, and in two of eight donors the single most frequent clonotype came from this HLA-C-restricted group.

This sequence was found in a human donor in good health (CMV status not recorded). Some clones in this sample may be carry-over from other donors' samples. The V and J genes are TRBV7-8 and TRBJ1-1, with 9 junctional bases fitting TRBD1. The sequenced sample consisted of PBMCs. The DNA reads TGTGCCAGCAGCCTCCGGGACAGGGCCTTCTTT. Translated, this gives CASSLRDRAFF. The variable domain in full, with residues beyond the CDR3 obtained from the reference TRBV7-8 and TRBJ1-1 genes, is GAGVSQSPRYKVAKRGQDVALRCDPISGHVSLFWYQQALGQGPEFLTYFQNEAQLDKSGLPSDRFFAERPEGSVSTLKIQRTQQEDSAVYLCASSLRDRAFFGQGTRLTVV.